Each of the 10 T cell receptor beta chains below was sequenced from the same sample in a study of shared clonotypes between healthy human individuals. The protocol was immunoSEQ multiplex PCR, while the TCRdb copy is restricted to in-frame clones and leaves out a portion. The data show about 1.5 million clones, approximately 97% seen once. The sample taken for sequencing was naive CD4+ T cells sorted from blood. The subset is: CD45RA+ positively selected. These TCRs come from a man younger than 45 in good health.

V is TRBV28 and J is TRBJ2-1, with 7 nucleotides matching TRBD2. In germline, CDR1 is MDHEN, CDR2 SYDVKM. CDR3 length equals 16 residues. Unmatched junction bases numbered 14, after V lost 4 bases and J lost 8 bases. The CDR3 spells CASSSPSGLGSDEQFF. In nucleotides, the CDR3 is TGTGCCAGCAGTTCCCCCAGCGGACTAGGCAGCGATGAGCAGTTCTTC. Full variable domain (remainder filled in from reference TRBV28 and TRBJ2-1): DVKVTQSSRYLVKRTGEKVFLECVQDMDHENMFWYRQDPGLGLRLIYFSYDVKMKEKGDIPEGYSVSREKKERFSLILESASTNQTSMYLCASSSPSGLGSDEQFFGPGTRLTVL.

This chain joins TRBV5-1 and TRBJ2-7; 7 nucleotides agree with TRBD2. Germline assignment: CDR1 SGHRS and CDR2 YFSETQ. With V trimmed by 2 bases and J by 6 bases, 14 bases remained unmatched. This CDR3 is built from 16 residues. DNA of the CDR3: TGCGCCAGCAGCTTAAGTTTCAGACTAGCAGCACGCGAGCAGTACTTC. As protein: CASSLSFRLAAREQYF.

The chain couples TRBV29-1 to TRBJ2-1; possibly TRBD1 or TRBD2 for D (5 bases each). Germline CDR1 SQVTM, CDR2 ANQGSEA. V dropped 4 bases and J dropped 4 bases, with 11 bases sitting between them. This CDR3 has 13 amino acids. This CDR3 reads CSVVGESYNEQFF. The CDR3 nucleotides are TGCAGCGTTGTGGGGGAATCGTACAATGAGCAGTTCTTC.

This chain connects TRBV28 to TRBJ1-2; TRBD1 might be the D (5 bases). Germline assignment: CDR1 MDHEN and CDR2 SYDVKM. The CDR3 consists of 15 residues. Trimming left V 5 bases short and J 0 bases short, with 13 bases between. The CDR3 nucleotides are TGTGCCAGCAGTATGGGGACCGCAGCTAACTATGGCTACACCTTC. Amino acids: CASSMGTAANYGYTF.

The CDR3 is CASSAASGYEQYF. CDR3 nucleotide sequence: TGTGCCAGCAGTGCGGCTAGCGGTTACGAGCAGTACTTC. The J gene is TRBJ2-7, the V gene TRBV6-1; 7 bases are a match to TRBD2. This CDR3 has 13 residues. J lost 4 bases, V lost 4 bases, and 4 bases had no gene match. The germline V gene has CDR1 MNHNS and CDR2 SASEGT.

The chain is built from TRBV11-3 and TRBJ2-2; unclear D gene. CDR3 length equals 14 residues. V was clipped by 3 bases and J by 3 bases, with 8 bases between them. CDR1 and CDR2 (germline): SGHNT, YENEEA. For the CDR3, the DNA is TGTGCCAGCAGCTTGCGGCGCGACACCGGGGAGCTGTTTTTT. This sequence encodes CASSLRRDTGELFF.

The chain carries TRBV15 and TRBJ2-3; D gene ambiguous. V lost 8 bases to trimming and J lost 2 bases, with 17 bases between them. The germline gives CDR1 LNHNV, CDR2 YYDKDF (reference sequence). CDR3 size: 15 residues. This chain's CDR3 is CATSNRAPATDTQYF. The CDR3 coding sequence is TGTGCCACCTCCAACCGGGCCCCAGCCACAGATACGCAGTATTTT.

This clone was recorded only once. Within the sample, other DNA sequences also encode this same CDR3. This chain joins TRBV2 and TRBJ2-3; tentative D call: TRBD1 (6 bases). Germline V CDR1 and CDR2: SNHLY, FYNNEI. The V and J ends lost 6 bases and 2 bases respectively, with 12 bases between them. The CDR3 totals 14 residues. In DNA form, the CDR3 reads TGTGCCAGCAGGGAACAGGGTCCCACAGATACGCAGTATTTT. Translating gives CASREQGPTDTQYF. Supplemented by reference TRBV2 and TRBJ2-3, the full variable domain reads EPEVTQTPSHQVTQMGQEVILRCVPISNHLYFYWYRQILGQKVEFLVSFYNNEISEKSEIFDDQFSVERPDGSNFTLKIRSTKLEDSAMYFCASREQGPTDTQYFGPGTRLTVL.

The chain links TRBV7-9 to TRBJ1-2; 8 bases match TRBD1. Germline CDR1 is SEHNR and CDR2 is FQNEAQ (reference sequence). The length of the CDR3 is 13 residues. J gave up 8 bases and V 3 bases, and 5 bases lay outside the gene matches. CDR3 in amino acids: CASSFLQGDGYTF. For the CDR3, the DNA is TGTGCCAGCAGCTTCTTACAGGGGGACGGCTACACCTTC. The full variable domain, its missing parts supplied by reference TRBV7-9 and TRBJ1-2, is DTGVSQNPRHKITKRGQNVTFRCDPISEHNRLYWYRQTLGQGPEFLTYFQNEAQLEKSRLLSDRFSAERPKGSFSTLEIQRTEQGDSAMYLCASSFLQGDGYTFGSGTRLTVV.

This rearrangement joins TRBV6-5 to TRBJ2-7, with 11 nucleotides matching TRBD2. Germline lookup yields CDR1 MNHEY and CDR2 SVGAGI. CDR3 size: 14 residues. With 5 bases clipped from V and 2 bases from J, the junction kept 2 bases outside the gene matches. The CDR3 DNA reads as TGTGCCAGCAGTAAACTAGCGGGAGCCTACGAGCAGTACTTC. Translated: CASSKLAGAYEQYF.